This is a list of T cell receptor beta chains from one sample in a study of blood T cell repertoires in COVID-19. TCRdb's copy holds only in-frame clones and misses some; the assay was immunoSEQ multiplex PCR. Of roughly 140,000 clones in the sample, 70% to 90% were seen once. Sequencing input: peripheral blood. These receptors originate from a woman aged 60-70 years with COVID-19, enrolled during active disease. CDR3s include the opening cysteine and the closing phenylalanine or tryptophan.

v_gene: TRBV10-2
len: 14
CDR3aa: CASTIQGGTGELFF

v_gene: TRBV9
len: 16
CDR3aa: CASSVDGRPSAGRSTF

v_gene: TRBV27
len: 14
CDR3aa: CASSFGGGGQPQHF

v_gene: TRBV7-3
len: 19
CDR3aa: CASSLRVGRGSGSNQPQHF

v_gene: TRBV19
len: 14
CDR3aa: CASSIQAQNTEAFF

v_gene: TRBV30
len: 14
CDR3aa: CAWMMGPYSNEQFF

v_gene: TRBV19
len: 16
CDR3aa: CASSPSSGSSSYEQYF

v_gene: TRBV6-5
len: 11
CDR3aa: CASRRDTELIF

v_gene: TRBV2
len: 15
CDR3aa: CASSEAGRGEETQYF

v_gene: TRBV6-5
len: 15
CDR3aa: CASSSSGVGENTQYF

v_gene: TRBV24-1
len: 20
CDR3aa: CATSGVTGFGDQSSYNEQFF

v_gene: TRBV27
len: 14
CDR3aa: CASRVSPTAEKLFF

v_gene: TRBV2
len: 11
CDR3aa: CASSAKNGYTF

v_gene: TRBV2
len: 15
CDR3aa: CASSQYTSRDTEAFF

v_gene: TRBV6-5
len: 15
CDR3aa: CASSYSGQGVLEQYF

v_gene: TRBV4-3
len: 15
CDR3aa: CASSQDYEELGTQYF

v_gene: TRBV7-8
len: 15
CDR3aa: CASSLAGTADQPQHF

v_gene: TRBV5-1
len: 13
CDR3aa: CASRPTSGETQYF

v_gene: TRBV6-2/TRBV6-3
len: 14
CDR3aa: CASSYGTGQVQIHF

v_gene: TRBV13
len: 15
CDR3aa: CASSSRGQGYYEQYF

v_gene: TRBV2
len: 14
CDR3aa: CASRYRNSNQPQHF

v_gene: TRBV6-5
len: 15
CDR3aa: CASRTAGQGVDTQYF

v_gene: TRBV25-1
len: 12
CDR3aa: CASSEFGTEAFF

v_gene: TRBV7-8
len: 15
CDR3aa: CASIPGRGGNNEQFF

v_gene: TRBV6-5
len: 14
CDR3aa: CASSYSRQGGGYTF

v_gene: TRBV19
len: 17
CDR3aa: CASSIDRLGTGNTEAFF

v_gene: TRBV4-2
len: 14
CDR3aa: CASGSGTAGNEQFF

v_gene: TRBV21-1
len: 15
CDR3aa: CASSKERSGRLEQYF

v_gene: TRBV7-3
len: 13
CDR3aa: CASSSTLASPLHF

v_gene: TRBV7-8
len: 15
CDR3aa: CASSLEQGMNTEAFF

v_gene: TRBV9
len: 17
CDR3aa: CASSPDGTGGLFQPQHF